Included here is one T cell receptor beta chain sequence, with context. Sequencing was performed with immunoSEQ multiplex PCR; in TCRdb, only in-frame clones are kept and a portion is missing. The sample lists approximately 52,000 clones, approximately 83% seen once, with more than 15% in the top ten. This entry belongs to a study of PD-L1 blockade in urothelial cancer. The wider study: Patients went on atezolizumab in about 2014, receiving 1,200 mg intravenously every 3 weeks. Samples of blood were analyzed 3 weeks (second dose) and 6 weeks after treatment start.

Time point indicated: pretreatment peripheral blood. There were between 1 and 8 samples from each patient, taken pretreatment and on-treatment. Germline trimming cut 5 bases from V and 6 bases from J; bases unmatched to any gene: 10. Germline lookup yields CDR1 MDHEN and CDR2 SYDVKM. This CDR3 has 15 residues. The sequence derives from a man between 65 and 85 years old with urothelial cancer. This chain joins TRBV28 and TRBJ2-7; the match to TRBD2 covers 10 bases. Here the sequenced sample was PBMCs, taken around atezolizumab (anti-PD-L1) treatment. CDR3 DNA: TGTGCCAGCAGTCCACATAGCGGGGGGAGGGGCGAGCAGTACTTC. Translated, it gives CASSPHSGGRGEQYF.